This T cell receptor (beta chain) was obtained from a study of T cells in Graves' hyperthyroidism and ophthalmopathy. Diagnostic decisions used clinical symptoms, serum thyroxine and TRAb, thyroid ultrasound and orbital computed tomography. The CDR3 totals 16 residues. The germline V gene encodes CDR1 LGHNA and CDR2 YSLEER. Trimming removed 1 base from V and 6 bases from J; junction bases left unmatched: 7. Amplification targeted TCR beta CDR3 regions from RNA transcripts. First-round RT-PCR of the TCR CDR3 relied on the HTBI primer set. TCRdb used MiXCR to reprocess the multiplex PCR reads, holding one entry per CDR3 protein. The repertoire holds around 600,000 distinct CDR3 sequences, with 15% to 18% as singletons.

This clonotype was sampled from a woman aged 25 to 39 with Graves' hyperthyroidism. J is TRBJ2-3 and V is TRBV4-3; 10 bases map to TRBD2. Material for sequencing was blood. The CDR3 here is CASSQGASGSFDTQYF. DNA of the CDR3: TGCGCCAGCAGCCAAGGGGCTAGCGGGAGTTTCGATACGCAGTATTTT.